Listed below are T cell receptor beta chains from one sample, sequenced in a study of cytomegalovirus exposure and HLA in healthy donors. This table comes from immunoSEQ multiplex PCR, and its TCRdb copy is limited to in-frame clones, with some not included. The repertoire holds 130,000 or so clones, with around 75% as singletons. The specimen sequenced was PBMCs. These receptors originate from a man aged 30 to 39 in good health and CMV-seronegative. The CDR3 runs from the conserved cysteine through the conserved F or W. The D gene is left open where the match is weak. Size is omitted from some rows. Given values are once, few, many or a class for expanded clones.

clone_size	v_call	d_call	j_call	cdr3_nt	cdr3_aa
-	TRBV18	-	TRBJ1-5	TGTGCCAGCTCGCGTGATAGACCGGACTGGAGCAATCAGCCCCAGCATTTT	CASSRDRPDWSNQPQHF
-	TRBV9	TRBD2	TRBJ2-1	TGTGCCAGCAGCGTAGGAATAGCGGGGGATCGTGATGAGCAGTTCTTC	CASSVGIAGDRDEQFF
medium-sized	TRBV11-3	-	TRBJ1-1	TGTGCCAGCAGCTTAAACAGCAACACTGAAGCTTTCTTT	CASSLNSNTEAFF
-	TRBV6-1	-	TRBJ1-5	TGTGCCAGCAGTGCCCTTGACAGTATCTATAGCAATCAGCCCCAGCATTTT	CASSALDSIYSNQPQHF
-	TRBV6-5	-	TRBJ2-7	TGTGCCAGCAGTAGCGATCGCTCCTACGAGCAGTACTTC	CASSSDRSYEQYF
-	TRBV2	-	TRBJ2-7	TGTGCCAGCAGTGACCTGGGGCCTGGCTACGAGCAGTACTTC	CASSDLGPGYEQYF
-	TRBV28	TRBD2	TRBJ2-3	TGTGCCAGCAGTCGGACTAGCGGGGGGGCCCCGGAGCAGTATTTT	CASSRTSGGAPEQYF
-	TRBV11-3	-	TRBJ2-2	TGTGCCAGCAGCCCAAAGTCGGGACAAAACACCGGGGAGCTGTTTTTT	CASSPKSGQNTGELFF
few	TRBV4-1	TRBD1	TRBJ1-2	TGCGCCAGCAGCCAAGAGGGAGCGAGGGACAGGGCAAACTATGGCTACACCTTC	CASSQEGARDRANYGYTF
-	TRBV13	-	TRBJ2-2	TGTGCCAGCAGCTCGGAAGGGGCCGGGGAGCTGTTTTTT	CASSSEGAGELFF
-	TRBV5-4	-	TRBJ1-1	TGTGCCAGCAGCTTTGACAGGAGGAACACTGAAGCTTTCTTT	CASSFDRRNTEAFF
few	TRBV2	TRBD1	TRBJ1-6	TGTGCCAGCAGGCCGGACAGGGGGAATTCACCCCTCCACTTT	CASRPDRGNSPLHF
-	TRBV7-9	-	TRBJ2-7	TGTGCCAGCAGCCCAGGGCTCGACAGCTCCTACGAGCAGTACTTC	CASSPGLDSSYEQYF
-	TRBV30	-	TRBJ2-2	TGTGCCTGGAGTGTATATCGGGTTCGGGGGAACCGGGGAGCTGTTTTT	CAWSVYRVRGNRGAVF
-	TRBV15	-	TRBJ2-7	TGTGCCACCAGCAGTGTAGACAGGCGTGCCTACGAGCAGTACTTC	CATSSVDRRAYEQYF
-	TRBV2	TRBD1	TRBJ1-2	TGTGCCTCATACTCAGGGGGAAACTATGGCTACACCTTC	CASYSGGNYGYTF
-	TRBV6-6	-	TRBJ1-1	TGTGCCAGCAGTACAGTGAACACTGAAGCTTTCTTT	CASSTVNTEAFF
-	TRBV4-2	TRBD1	TRBJ2-7	TGTGCCAGCAGCCAAGATAGAACAGGGGGCGGGGAGAAGCAGTACTTC	CASSQDRTGGGEKQYF
-	TRBV5-1	-	TRBJ2-3	TGCGCCAGCAGTTCGCGGGTTGGGACAGATACGCAGTATTTT	CASSSRVGTDTQYF
-	TRBV4-1	-	TRBJ2-3	TGCGCCAGCAGCCAAGGAGCCACAGATACGCAGTATTTT	CASSQGATDTQYF